This is a list of T cell receptor beta chains from one sample in a study of T cell responses to AZD1222 COVID-19 vaccine. Libraries were prepared by immunoSEQ multiplex PCR; TCRdb keeps only in-frame clonotypes and omits some of them. The sample contains over 85,000 clones, approximately 89% of which appear only once. Sequenced material: peripheral blood, taken 28 days after the second AZD1222 dose. The receptors come from an adult who received the AZD1222 COVID-19 vaccine. Each CDR3 is given with its conserved first and last residue. D genes are given only for firm matches. Some rows mark clone size as missing; the rest say once, few, many or name a class of expanded clone.

CDR3aa: CASSQDHPRLAGSQETQYF; CDR3nt: TGTGCCAGCAGCCAAGATCACCCTCGACTAGCGGGGAGCCAAGAGACCCAGTACTTC; j_gene: TRBJ2-5; d_gene: TRBD2; v_gene: TRBV3-1/TRBV3-2; abundance: -
CDR3aa: CASSDNGYGYTF; CDR3nt: TGTGCCAGCAGTGACAACGGCTATGGCTACACCTTC; j_gene: TRBJ1-2; d_gene: -; v_gene: TRBV6-4; abundance: -
CDR3aa: CASSVALAGGPREQFF; CDR3nt: TGTGCCAGCAGCGTAGCCCTAGCGGGGGGGCCGCGTGAGCAGTTCTTC; j_gene: TRBJ2-1; d_gene: TRBD2; v_gene: TRBV7-9; abundance: -
CDR3aa: CASSLRLRGTSTDTQYF; CDR3nt: TGTGCCAGCAGCCTAAGACTCCGGGGCACTAGCACAGATACGCAGTATTTT; j_gene: TRBJ2-3; d_gene: -; v_gene: TRBV5-4; abundance: -
CDR3aa: CASITPPNTEAFF; CDR3nt: TGTGCCAGTATTACCCCTCCGAACACTGAAGCTTTCTTT; j_gene: TRBJ1-1; d_gene: -; v_gene: TRBV19; abundance: -
CDR3aa: CASSIDGSNQPQHF; CDR3nt: TGCGCCAGCAGCATTGACGGTAGCAATCAGCCCCAGCATTTT; j_gene: TRBJ1-5; d_gene: -; v_gene: TRBV5-1; abundance: -
CDR3aa: CASSLRTSGGASYNEQFF; CDR3nt: TGTGCCAGCAGCCTCAGGACTAGCGGGGGGGCTTCCTACAATGAGCAGTTCTTC; j_gene: TRBJ2-1; d_gene: TRBD2; v_gene: TRBV27; abundance: -
CDR3aa: CASSQVQGSSGNTIYF; CDR3nt: TGCGCCAGCAGCCAAGTCCAGGGGTCCTCTGGAAACACCATATATTTT; j_gene: TRBJ1-3; d_gene: -; v_gene: TRBV4-1; abundance: -
CDR3aa: CASRKEAQETQYF; CDR3nt: TGCGCCAGCAGGAAAGAGGCCCAAGAGACCCAGTACTTC; j_gene: TRBJ2-5; d_gene: -; v_gene: TRBV5-1; abundance: -
CDR3aa: CASRNRGRFEKLFF; CDR3nt: TGTGCCAGCAGGAACAGGGGCCGATTTGAAAAACTGTTTTTT; j_gene: TRBJ1-4; d_gene: TRBD1; v_gene: TRBV27; abundance: -
CDR3aa: CASSLRGSYQETQYF; CDR3nt: TGCGCCAGCAGCTTGCGGGGTAGCTACCAAGAGACCCAGTACTTC; j_gene: TRBJ2-5; d_gene: -; v_gene: TRBV5-1; abundance: -
CDR3aa: CASSPGQVGNEQYF; CDR3nt: TGTGCCAGCTCCCCGGGACAGGTTGGTAACGAGCAGTACTTC; j_gene: TRBJ2-7; d_gene: TRBD1; v_gene: TRBV18; abundance: -
CDR3aa: CASSYLGGSNGELFF; CDR3nt: TGTGCCAGCAGTTACTTGGGGGGAAGTAACGGGGAGCTGTTTTTT; j_gene: TRBJ2-2; d_gene: -; v_gene: TRBV6-2/TRBV6-3; abundance: -
CDR3aa: CASSYSIGQGWEAFF; CDR3nt: TGTGCCAGCAGTTACTCGATAGGACAGGGGTGGGAAGCTTTCTTT; j_gene: TRBJ1-1; d_gene: TRBD1; v_gene: TRBV6-5; abundance: -
CDR3aa: CASSVGTSGAGEQYF; CDR3nt: TGTGCCAGCAGCGTAGGGACTAGCGGGGCTGGGGAGCAGTACTTC; j_gene: TRBJ2-7; d_gene: TRBD2; v_gene: TRBV9; abundance: once
CDR3aa: CASSLIGGNQPQHF; CDR3nt: TGTGCCAGCAGCTTAATAGGTGGCAATCAGCCCCAGCATTTT; j_gene: TRBJ1-5; d_gene: -; v_gene: TRBV7-2; abundance: -
CDR3aa: CASSAQGSSGRIETQYF; CDR3nt: TGTGCCAGCAGCGCCCAAGGGTCTAGCGGGAGGATAGAGACCCAGTACTTC; j_gene: TRBJ2-5; d_gene: TRBD2; v_gene: TRBV9; abundance: -
CDR3aa: CASSPVRDSSYEQYF; CDR3nt: TGCGCCAGCAGCCCTGTACGGGACAGCTCCTACGAGCAGTACTTC; j_gene: TRBJ2-7; d_gene: TRBD1; v_gene: TRBV4-1; abundance: once
CDR3aa: CASTVWGSTSYEQYF; CDR3nt: TGTGCCAGCACCGTGTGGGGGTCAACCTCCTACGAGCAGTACTTC; j_gene: TRBJ2-7; d_gene: -; v_gene: TRBV5-4; abundance: once
CDR3aa: CASSVAKRGDPYNEQFF; CDR3nt: TGTGCCAGCAGCGTAGCTAAGCGGGGGGACCCCTACAATGAGCAGTTCTTC; j_gene: TRBJ2-1; d_gene: TRBD2; v_gene: TRBV9; abundance: -
CDR3aa: CASRPIGRSSYEQYF; CDR3nt: TGTGCCAGCAGACCCATCGGCAGGTCCTCCTACGAGCAGTACTTC; j_gene: TRBJ2-7; d_gene: -; v_gene: TRBV11-1; abundance: -
CDR3aa: CASRGVRGNEQFF; CDR3nt: TGTGCCAGCAGGGGGGTAAGGGGTAATGAGCAGTTCTTC; j_gene: TRBJ2-1; d_gene: -; v_gene: TRBV11-2; abundance: -
CDR3aa: CSAEDRVEQYF; CDR3nt: TGCAGTGCGGAGGACAGGGTCGAGCAGTACTTC; j_gene: TRBJ2-7; d_gene: TRBD1; v_gene: TRBV20-1; abundance: once
CDR3aa: CSTGRGTQYF; CDR3nt: TGCAGTACCGGGCGCGGGACCCAGTACTTC; j_gene: TRBJ2-5; d_gene: -; v_gene: TRBV20-1; abundance: once
CDR3aa: CASSNNPGELFF; CDR3nt: TGTGCCAGCAGTAACAATCCCGGGGAGCTGTTTTTT; j_gene: TRBJ2-2; d_gene: -; v_gene: TRBV27; abundance: -
CDR3aa: CASSLGGSEQYF; CDR3nt: TGTGCCAGCAGCTTAGGCGGGTCCGAGCAGTACTTC; j_gene: TRBJ2-7; d_gene: -; v_gene: TRBV11-2; abundance: -
CDR3aa: CASSGQGARGYTF; CDR3nt: TGCGCCAGCAGTGGCCAGGGGGCGCGCGGCTACACCTTC; j_gene: TRBJ1-2; d_gene: TRBD1; v_gene: TRBV10-2; abundance: -
CDR3aa: CASRHGIATNEKLFF; CDR3nt: TGTGCCAGCCGACACGGTATTGCAACTAATGAAAAACTGTTTTTT; j_gene: TRBJ1-4; d_gene: -; v_gene: TRBV11-2; abundance: -
CDR3aa: CASSIDLWGGTGELFF; CDR3nt: TGTGCCAGTAGTATAGATCTGTGGGGCGGGACCGGGGAGCTGTTTTTT; j_gene: TRBJ2-2; d_gene: -; v_gene: TRBV19; abundance: -
CDR3aa: CASTQEATDTQYF; CDR3nt: TGTGCCAGCACCCAAGAGGCCACAGATACGCAGTATTTT; j_gene: TRBJ2-3; d_gene: -; v_gene: TRBV11-2; abundance: -
CDR3aa: CASSTITGVSSNQPQHF; CDR3nt: TGTGCCAGCAGCACAATCACAGGGGTCTCTAGCAATCAGCCCCAGCATTTT; j_gene: TRBJ1-5; d_gene: TRBD1; v_gene: TRBV28; abundance: -
CDR3aa: CASSPRDVWVETQYF; CDR3nt: TGTGCCAGCAGCCCCCGGGACGTGTGGGTAGAGACCCAGTACTTC; j_gene: TRBJ2-5; d_gene: -; v_gene: TRBV27; abundance: once
CDR3aa: CASSRGPEAFF; CDR3nt: TGTGCCAGCAGCAGGGGTCCTGAAGCTTTCTTT; j_gene: TRBJ1-1; d_gene: -; v_gene: TRBV5-6; abundance: -
CDR3aa: CASSIEGGRTSRNTEAFF; CDR3nt: TGTGCCAGTAGTATAGAGGGGGGACGGACTTCGAGGAACACTGAAGCTTTCTTT; j_gene: TRBJ1-1; d_gene: -; v_gene: TRBV19; abundance: -
CDR3aa: CASSVRDRGGGYTF; CDR3nt: TGTGCCAGCAGCGTCCGGGACAGGGGTGGCGGCTACACCTTC; j_gene: TRBJ1-2; d_gene: TRBD1; v_gene: TRBV6-5; abundance: -
CDR3aa: CASSQTPPGAGQETQYF; CDR3nt: TGTGCCAGCAGTCAGACCCCTCCGGGGGCGGGGCAAGAGACCCAGTACTTC; j_gene: TRBJ2-5; d_gene: -; v_gene: TRBV6-2/TRBV6-3; abundance: -
CDR3aa: CASSQEPMNTEAFF; CDR3nt: TGTGCCAGCAGCCAGGAACCGATGAACACTGAAGCTTTCTTT; j_gene: TRBJ1-1; d_gene: -; v_gene: TRBV14; abundance: -
CDR3aa: CATSDPAGAGGTQYF; CDR3nt: TGTGCCACCAGTGATCCCGCCGGCGCCGGGGGTACGCAGTATTTT; j_gene: TRBJ2-3; d_gene: -; v_gene: TRBV24-1; abundance: -
CDR3aa: CASSGGTGDLETQYF; CDR3nt: TGTGCCAGCAGCGGGGGGACAGGGGATTTGGAGACCCAGTACTTC; j_gene: TRBJ2-5; d_gene: TRBD1; v_gene: TRBV5-4; abundance: -
CDR3aa: CASSFLGSGQPQHF; CDR3nt: TGTGCCAGCAGCTTTTTGGGCTCCGGGCAGCCCCAGCATTTT; j_gene: TRBJ1-5; d_gene: -; v_gene: TRBV11-2; abundance: -
CDR3aa: CARVERGDPSTYEQYF; CDR3nt: TGTGCAAGGGTGGAAAGGGGCGACCCCTCCACCTACGAGCAGTACTTC; j_gene: TRBJ2-7; d_gene: -; v_gene: TRBV24-1; abundance: -
CDR3aa: CASSEWLAGAVNTGELFF; CDR3nt: TGTGCCAGCAGTGAATGGCTAGCGGGGGCCGTTAACACCGGGGAGCTGTTTTTT; j_gene: TRBJ2-2; d_gene: TRBD2; v_gene: TRBV6-1; abundance: -
CDR3aa: CAWSPGTSTDTQYF; CDR3nt: TGTGCCTGGAGTCCCGGGACAAGCACAGATACGCAGTATTTT; j_gene: TRBJ2-3; d_gene: -; v_gene: TRBV30; abundance: -
CDR3aa: CASRRGFADTQYF; CDR3nt: TGTGCCAGCAGGCGGGGGTTTGCAGATACGCAGTATTTT; j_gene: TRBJ2-3; d_gene: TRBD2; v_gene: TRBV6-5; abundance: -
CDR3aa: CASSQDRQGAGINEKLFF; CDR3nt: TGCGCCAGCAGCCAAGATCGGCAGGGGGCAGGCATTAATGAAAAACTGTTTTTT; j_gene: TRBJ1-4; d_gene: TRBD1; v_gene: TRBV4-3; abundance: -
CDR3aa: CASSQSWRYNSPLHF; CDR3nt: TGCGCCAGCAGTCAATCGTGGCGCTATAATTCACCCCTCCACTTT; j_gene: TRBJ1-6; d_gene: -; v_gene: TRBV23-1; abundance: -